This T cell receptor beta chain was identified during a study of T cells expressing NK-cell markers (dated by TCRdb to 2018 to 2020). Background on the whole study: Three sorted T-cell subsets (CD3+CD56+NKG2C+, CD3+CD56+NKG2C- and CD3+CD56-NKG2C+) from roughly eight donors had their TCR beta-chain repertoires profiled. Of the eight sequenced donors, seven were found to be HCMV-seropositive and one was found to be HCMV-seronegative. The study sequenced eight donors, all healthy volunteers chosen at random: three men and five women. The libraries were sequenced on Illumina HiSeq 2000/2500, MiSeq or NextSeq, producing 2 x 150 bp reads. Summary of the overall study and its limitations: For several donors, the dominant CD3+CD56+NKG2C+ clonotypes were among the top 10 CD8+ clonotypes and accounted for 1.0-7.0% of CD8+ T cells. Whether the expanded NKG2C-expressing T cell clones were specific for HCMV antigens was left unclear. Those dominant clonotypes were again the most abundant among CD3+CD56-NKG2C+ cells in a handful of donors, at 28.3-60.1%.

Worth noting for this clonotype: This receptor's antigen is unknown.

Including cysteine and phenylalanine, the CDR3 has 16 amino acids. Only the protein is on record. The germline V gene specifies KGHDR as CDR1 and SFDVKD as CDR2. HCMV serostatus was determined by detecting HCMV-specific IgG in serum with a commercial ELISA kit. Peripheral blood mononuclear cells were isolated from blood by Ficoll density gradient centrifugation. TCRdb lists the instrument as Illumina HiSeq 2000. The TCR beta cDNA libraries were made using 5'RACE template switching, a step that added both a universal primer site and unique molecular identifiers. cDNA synthesis was primed from the TCR beta constant segment, followed by two successive PCR amplification steps. The published analysis was carried out like this. MIGEC was used to demultiplex reads and group reads by UMI, and MiTCR was used to assemble and quantify clonotypes. Only TCR cDNA sequences supported by at least two reads were kept to exclude erroneous sequences. The tcR package was used for downstream repertoire analysis, and clonotypes were matched between fractions using CDR3 nucleotide sequence together with V segment. VDJmatch was used to annotate antigen specificity against VDJdb, with one amino acid substitution in CDR3 permitted. TCRdb reprocessed the reads and assigns one entry to each CDR3 protein sequence, leaving out DNA. The V and J calls come from TCRdb's annotation, not from the publication. This sample's table contains about 32,000 distinct CDR3 sequences. The ten largest clones take up 60% of the sample.

Material: blood T cells: a sorted CD56 or NKG2C T cell subset, CD4+ or CD8+ T cells, or bulk PBMC T cells (not recorded which). This TCR was recovered from a woman aged 18 to 75 in good health. The sequence joins TRBV24-1 to TRBJ2-2; TCRdb calls TRBD2, which cannot be checked without DNA. The CDR3 region has the sequence CATSPRLAGGTGELFF.